This passage covers 11 T cell receptor beta chains from one sample sequenced in a study of blood T cell repertoires in COVID-19. Repertoires were generated with immunoSEQ multiplex PCR, while TCRdb's copy carries only in-frame clones and drops some. The profile shows some 270,000 clones, approximately 91% of them singletons. Sequencing was performed on peripheral blood. The receptors were sampled from a man in his forties or fifties with acute or convalescent COVID-19.

The chain links TRBV2 to TRBJ2-7, with 12 bases lining up with TRBD2. Germline trimming cut 10 bases from V and 3 bases from J; bases unmatched to any gene: 7. The CDR3 sequence is 14 residues long. Looked up from germline, CDR1 is SNHLY and CDR2 is FYNNEI. The CDR3 region is CATSGGALDYEQYF. The CDR3, as DNA: TGTGCCACTAGCGGGGGGGCCCTGGACTACGAGCAGTACTTC.

The chain links TRBV7-6 to TRBJ1-2, with 8 bases identical to TRBD1. Trimming took 5 bases from V and 3 from J; bases not matched to a gene: 5. Germline CDR1 and CDR2: SGHVS and FNYEAQ. There are 14 residues in the CDR3. The CDR3 is CASSRTGNDYGYTF. The CDR3 bases are TGTGCCAGCAGCCGGACAGGGAACGACTATGGCTACACCTTC.

The V and J genes are TRBV7-3 and TRBJ2-1; a weak D match, TRBD2 (6 bases). V was trimmed by 4 bases and J by 6 bases, leaving 7 bases between them. This CDR3 is 12 amino acids long. CDR1 is SGHTA, CDR2 FQGTGA, per germline. CDR3 nucleotides: TGTGCCAGCAGCTGGGACTCCAATGAGCAGTTCTTC. As protein: CASSWDSNEQFF.

J is TRBJ2-5 and V is TRBV6-5; a possible D gene is TRBD2 (7 bases). This CDR3 has 14 amino acids. Germline V CDR1 and CDR2: MNHEY, SVGAGI. The V end was cut by 5 bases, the J end by 1 base, with 11 bases between. CDR3 protein: CASSPGGFQETQYF. The CDR3 nucleotides are TGTGCCAGCAGTCCGGGGGGCTTCCAAGAGACCCAGTACTTC.

Notes on this clone: This same CDR3 is encoded by further DNA sequences in the sample. The CDR3 DNA is TGTGCCAGTAGTATTGGACAGGGAACCTACGAGCAGTACTTC. Translated, it gives CASSIGQGTYEQYF. The chain joins TRBV19 to TRBJ2-7; 8 nucleotides agree with TRBD1. Germline trimming cut 3 bases from V and 2 bases from J; bases unmatched to any gene: 3. This CDR3 is built from 14 residues. Germline lookup yields CDR1 LNHDA and CDR2 SQIVND (reference sequence).

The chain carries TRBV5-1 and TRBJ2-2; D is undetermined. The CDR3 spans 13 residues. The ends were cut back, 3 bases at V and 1 base at J, with 4 bases in the middle. Germline CDR1 reads SGHRS; CDR2 reads YFSETQ. The CDR3 DNA reads TGCGCCAGCAGCTCCGGGAACACCGGGGAGCTGTTTTTT. This codes for CASSSGNTGELFF. The whole variable domain, remainder taken from reference TRBV5-1 and TRBJ2-2, is KAGVTQTPRYLIKTRGQQVTLSCSPISGHRSVSWYQQTPGQGLQFLFEYFSETQRNKGNFPGRFSGRQFSNSRSEMNVSTLELGDSALYLCASSSGNTGELFFGEGSRLTVL.

The chain recombines TRBV29-1 with TRBJ1-2; 7 bases fit TRBD1. Germline-derived CDR1 and CDR2 are SQVTM and ANQGSEA. Trimming took 7 bases from V and 8 from J; bases not matched to a gene: 10. This CDR3 is built from 12 residues. The CDR3 here is CSEKRQGEGYTF. Here the CDR3 DNA reads TGCAGCGAAAAGAGACAGGGCGAGGGCTACACCTTC. The full variable domain, in which reference TRBV29-1 and TRBJ1-2 provide the parts outside the CDR3, is SAVISQKPSRDICQRGTSLTIQCQVDSQVTMMFWYRQQPGQSLTLIATANQGSEATYESGFVIDKFPISRPNLTFSTLTVSNMSPEDSSIYLCSEKRQGEGYTFGSGTRLTVV.

The chain combines TRBV29-1 with TRBJ2-2, with TRBD1 matching over 10 bases. The CDR3 extends over 13 amino acids. With V trimmed by 7 bases and J by 6 bases, 5 bases remained unmatched. CDR1 is SQVTM and CDR2 is ANQGSEA in the germline V gene. CDR3 amino acids: CSGGQGGPGELFF. DNA of the CDR3: TGCAGCGGCGGACAGGGGGGTCCCGGGGAGCTGTTTTTT.

The chain combines TRBV3-1 (or the pseudogene TRBV3-2) with TRBJ2-6; 8 nucleotides agree with TRBD1. J was trimmed by 2 bases and V by 4 bases; bases with no gene match: 7. CDR3 size: 17 residues. Germline CDR1 LGHDT, CDR2 YNNKEL (reference sequence). The CDR3 here is CASSPRQGPPGANVLTF. CDR3 bases: TGTGCCAGCAGCCCTCGACAGGGGCCCCCTGGGGCCAACGTCCTGACTTTC.

This rearrangement joins TRBV6-6 to TRBJ2-2; 7 bases agree with TRBD2. The CDR3 loop spans 16 amino acids. After removal of 0 bases from V and 1 base from J, the junction contained 2 bases not matched to a gene. Germline V gene sequence: CDR1 MNHNY, CDR2 SVGAGI (reference sequence). Written as DNA, the CDR3 is TGTGCCAGCAGTTACTCTGGCGGGGGGAACACCGGGGAGCTGTTTTTT. Its translation is CASSYSGGGNTGELFF.

The chain employs TRBV15 and TRBJ2-7, with D possibly TRBD2 on 6 matching bases. The CDR3 loop spans 15 amino acids. The germline CDR1 and CDR2 sequences are LNHNV and YYDKDF (reference sequence). Trimming stripped 4 bases from V and 5 bases from J, with 18 bases between. The CDR3: CATSKGTGLRHEQYF. In nucleotides, the CDR3 is TGTGCCACCAGCAAGGGGACGGGACTTCGGCACGAGCAGTACTTC.